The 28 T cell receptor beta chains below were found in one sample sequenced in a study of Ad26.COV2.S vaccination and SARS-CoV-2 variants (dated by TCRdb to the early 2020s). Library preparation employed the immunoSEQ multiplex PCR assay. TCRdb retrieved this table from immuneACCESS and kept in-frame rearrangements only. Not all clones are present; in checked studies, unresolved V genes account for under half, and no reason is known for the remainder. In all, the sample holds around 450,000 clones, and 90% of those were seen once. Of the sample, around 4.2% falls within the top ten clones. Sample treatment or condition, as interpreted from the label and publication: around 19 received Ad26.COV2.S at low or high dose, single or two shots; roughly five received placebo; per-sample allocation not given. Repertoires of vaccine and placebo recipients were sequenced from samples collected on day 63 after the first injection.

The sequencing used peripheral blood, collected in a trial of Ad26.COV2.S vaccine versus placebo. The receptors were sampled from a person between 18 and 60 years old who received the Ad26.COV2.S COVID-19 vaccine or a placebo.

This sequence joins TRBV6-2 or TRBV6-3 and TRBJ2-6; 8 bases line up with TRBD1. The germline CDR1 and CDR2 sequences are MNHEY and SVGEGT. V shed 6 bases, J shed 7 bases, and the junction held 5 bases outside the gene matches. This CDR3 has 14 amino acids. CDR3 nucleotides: TGTGCCAGCAGCGGAGGACAGGGTGCCAACGTCCTGACTTTC. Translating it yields CASSGGQGANVLTF.

CDR3 bases: TGCAGCGTTGAGTACCAGGAGAATCAGCCCCAGCATTTT. Protein product: CSVEYQENQPQHF. The J gene is TRBJ1-5, the V gene TRBV29-1; D is unresolved. Germline V gene lookup returns CDR1 SQVTM and CDR2 ANQGSEA. Trimming removed 3 bases at V and 4 bases at J, with 10 bases between. The CDR3 runs 13 residues. The full variable domain, completed using reference TRBV29-1 and TRBJ1-5, is SAVISQKPSRDICQRGTSLTIQCQVDSQVTMMFWYRQQPGQSLTLIATANQGSEATYESGFVIDKFPISRPNLTFSTLTVSNMSPEDSSIYLCSVEYQENQPQHFGDGTRLSIL.

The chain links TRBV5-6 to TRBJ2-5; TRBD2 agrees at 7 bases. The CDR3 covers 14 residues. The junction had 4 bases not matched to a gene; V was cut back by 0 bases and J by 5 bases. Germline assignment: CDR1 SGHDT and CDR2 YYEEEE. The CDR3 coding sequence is TGTGCCAGCAGCTTGGTATCCGGGGGGGAGACCCAGTACTTC. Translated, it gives CASSLVSGGETQYF.

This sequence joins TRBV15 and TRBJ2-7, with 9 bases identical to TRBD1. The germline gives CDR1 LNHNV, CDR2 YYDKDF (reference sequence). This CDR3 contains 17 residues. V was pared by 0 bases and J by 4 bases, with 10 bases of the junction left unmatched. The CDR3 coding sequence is TGTGCCACCAGCAGAGAAGAGACAGGGGGTAGGGGGTACGAGCAGTACTTC. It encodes CATSREETGGRGYEQYF.

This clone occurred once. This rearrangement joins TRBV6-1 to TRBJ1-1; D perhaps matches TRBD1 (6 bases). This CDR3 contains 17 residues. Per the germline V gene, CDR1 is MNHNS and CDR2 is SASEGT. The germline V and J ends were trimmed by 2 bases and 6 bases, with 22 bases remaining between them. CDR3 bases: TGTGCCAGCAGTGAACCCCTAGGGGGGGACTTGGTAGCTGAAGCTTTCTTT. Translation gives CASSEPLGGDLVAEAFF.

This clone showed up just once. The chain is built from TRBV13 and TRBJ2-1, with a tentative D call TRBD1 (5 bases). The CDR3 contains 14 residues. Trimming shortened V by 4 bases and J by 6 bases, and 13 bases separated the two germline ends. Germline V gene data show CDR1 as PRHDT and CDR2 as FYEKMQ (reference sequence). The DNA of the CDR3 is TGTGCCAGCAGCTCCCAGGGTAGCCCCAATGAGCAGTTCTTC. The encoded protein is CASSSQGSPNEQFF. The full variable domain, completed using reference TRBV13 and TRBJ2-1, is AAGVIQSPRHLIKEKRETATLKCYPIPRHDTVYWYQQGPGQDPQFLISFYEKMQSDKGSIPDRFSAQQFSDYHSELNMSSLELGDSALYFCASSSQGSPNEQFFGPGTRLTVL.

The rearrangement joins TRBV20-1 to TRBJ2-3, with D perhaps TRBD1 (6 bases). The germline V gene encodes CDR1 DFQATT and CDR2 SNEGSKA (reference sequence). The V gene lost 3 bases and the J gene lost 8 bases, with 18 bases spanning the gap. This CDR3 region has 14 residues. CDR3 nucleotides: TGCAGTGCTAGTAGGGGGTTGTATCAGGGTACGCAGTATTTT. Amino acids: CSASRGLYQGTQYF.

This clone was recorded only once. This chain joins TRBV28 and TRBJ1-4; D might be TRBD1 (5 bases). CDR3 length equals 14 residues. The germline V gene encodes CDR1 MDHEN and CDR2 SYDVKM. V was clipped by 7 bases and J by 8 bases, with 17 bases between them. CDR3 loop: CASTPTGGREKLFF. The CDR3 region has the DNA TGTGCCAGCACTCCCACGGGGGGTCGAGAAAAACTGTTTTTT.

In DNA form, the CDR3 reads TGTGCCAGCAGCCGTGAGCCGGGTTTCGCCCCAGATACGCAGTATTTT. As protein: CASSREPGFAPDTQYF. The chain is built from TRBV5-5 and TRBJ2-3; D is unresolved. The V gene lost 4 bases and the J gene lost 4 bases, with 19 bases spanning the gap. The germline V gene encodes CDR1 SGHKS and CDR2 YYEKEE (reference sequence). CDR3 size: 16 residues.

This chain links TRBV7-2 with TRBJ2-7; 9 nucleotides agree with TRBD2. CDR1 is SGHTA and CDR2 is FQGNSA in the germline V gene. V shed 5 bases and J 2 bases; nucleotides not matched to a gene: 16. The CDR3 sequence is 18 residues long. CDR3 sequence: CASSRVPGLAPRPYEQYF. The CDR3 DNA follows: TGTGCCAGCAGCCGCGTCCCGGGACTAGCTCCGCGCCCCTACGAGCAGTACTTC.

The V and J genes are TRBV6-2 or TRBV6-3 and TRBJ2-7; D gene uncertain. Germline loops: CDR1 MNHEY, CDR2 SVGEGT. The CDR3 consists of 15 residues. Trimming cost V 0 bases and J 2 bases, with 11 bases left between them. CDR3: CASSYSDGYPYEQYF. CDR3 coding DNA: TGTGCCAGCAGTTACTCGGACGGATACCCCTACGAGCAGTACTTC.

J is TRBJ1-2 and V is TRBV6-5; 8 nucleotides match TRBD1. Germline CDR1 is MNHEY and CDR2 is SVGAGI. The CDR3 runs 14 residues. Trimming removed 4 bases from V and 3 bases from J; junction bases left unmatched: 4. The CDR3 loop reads CASSSTGVDYGYTF. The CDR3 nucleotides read TGTGCCAGCAGTTCGACAGGGGTCGACTATGGCTACACCTTC.

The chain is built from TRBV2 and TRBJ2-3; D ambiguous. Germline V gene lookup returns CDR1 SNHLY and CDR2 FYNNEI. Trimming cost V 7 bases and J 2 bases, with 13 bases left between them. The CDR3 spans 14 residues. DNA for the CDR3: TGTGCCAGCAAGAGGCCTATCTCCACAGATACGCAGTATTTT. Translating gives CASKRPISTDTQYF.

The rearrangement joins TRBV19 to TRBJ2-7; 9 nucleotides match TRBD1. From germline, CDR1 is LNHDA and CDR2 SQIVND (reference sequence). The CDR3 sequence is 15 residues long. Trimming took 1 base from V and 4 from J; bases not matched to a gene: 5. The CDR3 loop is CASSIAHRGPYEQYF. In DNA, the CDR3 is TGTGCCAGTAGTATAGCCCACAGGGGGCCGTACGAGCAGTACTTC.

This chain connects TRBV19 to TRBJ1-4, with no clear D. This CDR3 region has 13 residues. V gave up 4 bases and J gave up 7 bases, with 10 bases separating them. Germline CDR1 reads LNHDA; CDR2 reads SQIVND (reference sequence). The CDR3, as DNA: TGTGCCAGTAGTACCCTCCTCGGTGAAAAACTGTTTTTT. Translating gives CASSTLLGEKLFF.

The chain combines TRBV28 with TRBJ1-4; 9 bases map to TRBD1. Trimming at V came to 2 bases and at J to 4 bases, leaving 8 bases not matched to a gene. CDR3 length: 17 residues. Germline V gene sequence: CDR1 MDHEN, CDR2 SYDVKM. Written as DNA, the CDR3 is TGTGCCAGCAGTTTACGGGGACAGGGAAACTTTAATGAAAAACTGTTTTTT. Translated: CASSLRGQGNFNEKLFF. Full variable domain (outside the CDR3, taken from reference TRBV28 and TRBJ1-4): DVKVTQSSRYLVKRTGEKVFLECVQDMDHENMFWYRQDPGLGLRLIYFSYDVKMKEKGDIPEGYSVSREKKERFSLILESASTNQTSMYLCASSLRGQGNFNEKLFFGSGTQLSVL.

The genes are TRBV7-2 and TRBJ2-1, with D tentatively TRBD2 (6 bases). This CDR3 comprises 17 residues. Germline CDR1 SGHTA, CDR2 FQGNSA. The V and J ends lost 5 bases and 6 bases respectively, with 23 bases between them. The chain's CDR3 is CASSLPIQGGGSNEQFF. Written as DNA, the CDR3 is TGTGCCAGCAGCCTTCCTATTCAGGGTGGGGGGTCCAATGAGCAGTTCTTC.

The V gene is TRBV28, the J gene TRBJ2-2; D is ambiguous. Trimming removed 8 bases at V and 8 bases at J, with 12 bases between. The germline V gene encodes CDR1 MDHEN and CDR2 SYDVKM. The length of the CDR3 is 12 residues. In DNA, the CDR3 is TGTGCCAGCGGGGTTCCGAGTGGGGAGCTGTTTTTT. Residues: CASGVPSGELFF.

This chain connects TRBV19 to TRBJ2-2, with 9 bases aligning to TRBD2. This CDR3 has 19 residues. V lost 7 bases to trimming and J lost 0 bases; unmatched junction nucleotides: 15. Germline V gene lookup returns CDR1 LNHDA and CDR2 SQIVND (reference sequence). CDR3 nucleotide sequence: TGTGCCAGTACCACAGGGCTAGCGGGGAAATTCGCGAACACCGGGGAGCTGTTTTTT. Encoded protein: CASTTGLAGKFANTGELFF.

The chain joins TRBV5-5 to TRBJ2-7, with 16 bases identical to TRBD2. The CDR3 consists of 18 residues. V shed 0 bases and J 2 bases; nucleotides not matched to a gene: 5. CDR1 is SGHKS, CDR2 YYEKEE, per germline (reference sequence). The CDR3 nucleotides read TGTGCCAGCAGCTTGGAGGGACTAGCGGGAGGGATTGCCTACGAGCAGTACTTC. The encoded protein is CASSLEGLAGGIAYEQYF.

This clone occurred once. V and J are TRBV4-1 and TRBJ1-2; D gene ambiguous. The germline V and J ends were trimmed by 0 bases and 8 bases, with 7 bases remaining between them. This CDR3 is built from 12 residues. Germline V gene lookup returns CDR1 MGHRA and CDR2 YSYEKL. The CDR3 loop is CASSQEGAGYTF. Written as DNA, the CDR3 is TGCGCCAGCAGCCAAGAAGGAGCGGGCTACACCTTC.

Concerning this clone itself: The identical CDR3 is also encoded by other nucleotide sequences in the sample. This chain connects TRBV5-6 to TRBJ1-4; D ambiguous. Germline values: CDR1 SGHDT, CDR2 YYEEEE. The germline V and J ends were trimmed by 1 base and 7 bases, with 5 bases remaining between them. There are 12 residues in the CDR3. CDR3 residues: CASSLLGEKLFF. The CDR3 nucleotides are TGTGCCAGCAGCTTGTTAGGTGAAAAACTGTTTTTT.

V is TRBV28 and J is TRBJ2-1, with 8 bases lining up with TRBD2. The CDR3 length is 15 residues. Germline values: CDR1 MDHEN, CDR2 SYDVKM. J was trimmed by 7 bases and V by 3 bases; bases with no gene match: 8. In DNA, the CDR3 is TGTGCCAGCAGTTTGCATTTAGCGGGATTAAATGAGCAGTTCTTC. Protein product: CASSLHLAGLNEQFF. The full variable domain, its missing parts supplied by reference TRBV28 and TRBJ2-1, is DVKVTQSSRYLVKRTGEKVFLECVQDMDHENMFWYRQDPGLGLRLIYFSYDVKMKEKGDIPEGYSVSREKKERFSLILESASTNQTSMYLCASSLHLAGLNEQFFGPGTRLTVL.

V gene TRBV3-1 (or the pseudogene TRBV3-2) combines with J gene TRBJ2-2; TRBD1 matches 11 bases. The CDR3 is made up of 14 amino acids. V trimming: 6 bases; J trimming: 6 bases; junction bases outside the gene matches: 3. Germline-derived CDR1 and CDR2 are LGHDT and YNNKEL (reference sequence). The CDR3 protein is CASRRTGGPGELFF. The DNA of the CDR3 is TGTGCCAGCAGGCGGACAGGGGGCCCCGGGGAGCTGTTTTTT.

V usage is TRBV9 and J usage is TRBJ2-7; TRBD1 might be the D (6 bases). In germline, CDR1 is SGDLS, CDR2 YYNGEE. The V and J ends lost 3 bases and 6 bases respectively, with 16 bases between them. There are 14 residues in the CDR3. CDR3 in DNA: TGTGCCAGCAGCGCTCGGGACACCAAGGGCGAGCAGTACTTC. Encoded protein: CASSARDTKGEQYF.

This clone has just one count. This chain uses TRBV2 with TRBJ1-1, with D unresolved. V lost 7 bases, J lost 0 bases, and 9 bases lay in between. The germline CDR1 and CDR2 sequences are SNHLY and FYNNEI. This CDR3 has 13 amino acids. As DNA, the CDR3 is TGTGCCAGCACCACGGAGATGAACACTGAAGCTTTCTTT. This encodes CASTTEMNTEAFF.

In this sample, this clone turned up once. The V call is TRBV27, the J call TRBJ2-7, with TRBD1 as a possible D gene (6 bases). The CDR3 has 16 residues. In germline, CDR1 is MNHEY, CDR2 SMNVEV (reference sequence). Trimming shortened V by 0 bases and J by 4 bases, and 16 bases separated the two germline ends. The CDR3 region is CASSLSGDIRRYEQYF. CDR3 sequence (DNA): TGTGCCAGCAGTTTATCGGGGGACATTCGACGGTACGAGCAGTACTTC.

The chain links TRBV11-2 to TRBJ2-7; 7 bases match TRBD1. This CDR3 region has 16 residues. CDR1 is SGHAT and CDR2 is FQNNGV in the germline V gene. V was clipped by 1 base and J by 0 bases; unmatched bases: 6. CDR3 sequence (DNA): TGTGCCAGCAGCTTAGTTTCGGCAGGGGGCTCCTACGAGCAGTACTTC. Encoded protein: CASSLVSAGGSYEQYF.